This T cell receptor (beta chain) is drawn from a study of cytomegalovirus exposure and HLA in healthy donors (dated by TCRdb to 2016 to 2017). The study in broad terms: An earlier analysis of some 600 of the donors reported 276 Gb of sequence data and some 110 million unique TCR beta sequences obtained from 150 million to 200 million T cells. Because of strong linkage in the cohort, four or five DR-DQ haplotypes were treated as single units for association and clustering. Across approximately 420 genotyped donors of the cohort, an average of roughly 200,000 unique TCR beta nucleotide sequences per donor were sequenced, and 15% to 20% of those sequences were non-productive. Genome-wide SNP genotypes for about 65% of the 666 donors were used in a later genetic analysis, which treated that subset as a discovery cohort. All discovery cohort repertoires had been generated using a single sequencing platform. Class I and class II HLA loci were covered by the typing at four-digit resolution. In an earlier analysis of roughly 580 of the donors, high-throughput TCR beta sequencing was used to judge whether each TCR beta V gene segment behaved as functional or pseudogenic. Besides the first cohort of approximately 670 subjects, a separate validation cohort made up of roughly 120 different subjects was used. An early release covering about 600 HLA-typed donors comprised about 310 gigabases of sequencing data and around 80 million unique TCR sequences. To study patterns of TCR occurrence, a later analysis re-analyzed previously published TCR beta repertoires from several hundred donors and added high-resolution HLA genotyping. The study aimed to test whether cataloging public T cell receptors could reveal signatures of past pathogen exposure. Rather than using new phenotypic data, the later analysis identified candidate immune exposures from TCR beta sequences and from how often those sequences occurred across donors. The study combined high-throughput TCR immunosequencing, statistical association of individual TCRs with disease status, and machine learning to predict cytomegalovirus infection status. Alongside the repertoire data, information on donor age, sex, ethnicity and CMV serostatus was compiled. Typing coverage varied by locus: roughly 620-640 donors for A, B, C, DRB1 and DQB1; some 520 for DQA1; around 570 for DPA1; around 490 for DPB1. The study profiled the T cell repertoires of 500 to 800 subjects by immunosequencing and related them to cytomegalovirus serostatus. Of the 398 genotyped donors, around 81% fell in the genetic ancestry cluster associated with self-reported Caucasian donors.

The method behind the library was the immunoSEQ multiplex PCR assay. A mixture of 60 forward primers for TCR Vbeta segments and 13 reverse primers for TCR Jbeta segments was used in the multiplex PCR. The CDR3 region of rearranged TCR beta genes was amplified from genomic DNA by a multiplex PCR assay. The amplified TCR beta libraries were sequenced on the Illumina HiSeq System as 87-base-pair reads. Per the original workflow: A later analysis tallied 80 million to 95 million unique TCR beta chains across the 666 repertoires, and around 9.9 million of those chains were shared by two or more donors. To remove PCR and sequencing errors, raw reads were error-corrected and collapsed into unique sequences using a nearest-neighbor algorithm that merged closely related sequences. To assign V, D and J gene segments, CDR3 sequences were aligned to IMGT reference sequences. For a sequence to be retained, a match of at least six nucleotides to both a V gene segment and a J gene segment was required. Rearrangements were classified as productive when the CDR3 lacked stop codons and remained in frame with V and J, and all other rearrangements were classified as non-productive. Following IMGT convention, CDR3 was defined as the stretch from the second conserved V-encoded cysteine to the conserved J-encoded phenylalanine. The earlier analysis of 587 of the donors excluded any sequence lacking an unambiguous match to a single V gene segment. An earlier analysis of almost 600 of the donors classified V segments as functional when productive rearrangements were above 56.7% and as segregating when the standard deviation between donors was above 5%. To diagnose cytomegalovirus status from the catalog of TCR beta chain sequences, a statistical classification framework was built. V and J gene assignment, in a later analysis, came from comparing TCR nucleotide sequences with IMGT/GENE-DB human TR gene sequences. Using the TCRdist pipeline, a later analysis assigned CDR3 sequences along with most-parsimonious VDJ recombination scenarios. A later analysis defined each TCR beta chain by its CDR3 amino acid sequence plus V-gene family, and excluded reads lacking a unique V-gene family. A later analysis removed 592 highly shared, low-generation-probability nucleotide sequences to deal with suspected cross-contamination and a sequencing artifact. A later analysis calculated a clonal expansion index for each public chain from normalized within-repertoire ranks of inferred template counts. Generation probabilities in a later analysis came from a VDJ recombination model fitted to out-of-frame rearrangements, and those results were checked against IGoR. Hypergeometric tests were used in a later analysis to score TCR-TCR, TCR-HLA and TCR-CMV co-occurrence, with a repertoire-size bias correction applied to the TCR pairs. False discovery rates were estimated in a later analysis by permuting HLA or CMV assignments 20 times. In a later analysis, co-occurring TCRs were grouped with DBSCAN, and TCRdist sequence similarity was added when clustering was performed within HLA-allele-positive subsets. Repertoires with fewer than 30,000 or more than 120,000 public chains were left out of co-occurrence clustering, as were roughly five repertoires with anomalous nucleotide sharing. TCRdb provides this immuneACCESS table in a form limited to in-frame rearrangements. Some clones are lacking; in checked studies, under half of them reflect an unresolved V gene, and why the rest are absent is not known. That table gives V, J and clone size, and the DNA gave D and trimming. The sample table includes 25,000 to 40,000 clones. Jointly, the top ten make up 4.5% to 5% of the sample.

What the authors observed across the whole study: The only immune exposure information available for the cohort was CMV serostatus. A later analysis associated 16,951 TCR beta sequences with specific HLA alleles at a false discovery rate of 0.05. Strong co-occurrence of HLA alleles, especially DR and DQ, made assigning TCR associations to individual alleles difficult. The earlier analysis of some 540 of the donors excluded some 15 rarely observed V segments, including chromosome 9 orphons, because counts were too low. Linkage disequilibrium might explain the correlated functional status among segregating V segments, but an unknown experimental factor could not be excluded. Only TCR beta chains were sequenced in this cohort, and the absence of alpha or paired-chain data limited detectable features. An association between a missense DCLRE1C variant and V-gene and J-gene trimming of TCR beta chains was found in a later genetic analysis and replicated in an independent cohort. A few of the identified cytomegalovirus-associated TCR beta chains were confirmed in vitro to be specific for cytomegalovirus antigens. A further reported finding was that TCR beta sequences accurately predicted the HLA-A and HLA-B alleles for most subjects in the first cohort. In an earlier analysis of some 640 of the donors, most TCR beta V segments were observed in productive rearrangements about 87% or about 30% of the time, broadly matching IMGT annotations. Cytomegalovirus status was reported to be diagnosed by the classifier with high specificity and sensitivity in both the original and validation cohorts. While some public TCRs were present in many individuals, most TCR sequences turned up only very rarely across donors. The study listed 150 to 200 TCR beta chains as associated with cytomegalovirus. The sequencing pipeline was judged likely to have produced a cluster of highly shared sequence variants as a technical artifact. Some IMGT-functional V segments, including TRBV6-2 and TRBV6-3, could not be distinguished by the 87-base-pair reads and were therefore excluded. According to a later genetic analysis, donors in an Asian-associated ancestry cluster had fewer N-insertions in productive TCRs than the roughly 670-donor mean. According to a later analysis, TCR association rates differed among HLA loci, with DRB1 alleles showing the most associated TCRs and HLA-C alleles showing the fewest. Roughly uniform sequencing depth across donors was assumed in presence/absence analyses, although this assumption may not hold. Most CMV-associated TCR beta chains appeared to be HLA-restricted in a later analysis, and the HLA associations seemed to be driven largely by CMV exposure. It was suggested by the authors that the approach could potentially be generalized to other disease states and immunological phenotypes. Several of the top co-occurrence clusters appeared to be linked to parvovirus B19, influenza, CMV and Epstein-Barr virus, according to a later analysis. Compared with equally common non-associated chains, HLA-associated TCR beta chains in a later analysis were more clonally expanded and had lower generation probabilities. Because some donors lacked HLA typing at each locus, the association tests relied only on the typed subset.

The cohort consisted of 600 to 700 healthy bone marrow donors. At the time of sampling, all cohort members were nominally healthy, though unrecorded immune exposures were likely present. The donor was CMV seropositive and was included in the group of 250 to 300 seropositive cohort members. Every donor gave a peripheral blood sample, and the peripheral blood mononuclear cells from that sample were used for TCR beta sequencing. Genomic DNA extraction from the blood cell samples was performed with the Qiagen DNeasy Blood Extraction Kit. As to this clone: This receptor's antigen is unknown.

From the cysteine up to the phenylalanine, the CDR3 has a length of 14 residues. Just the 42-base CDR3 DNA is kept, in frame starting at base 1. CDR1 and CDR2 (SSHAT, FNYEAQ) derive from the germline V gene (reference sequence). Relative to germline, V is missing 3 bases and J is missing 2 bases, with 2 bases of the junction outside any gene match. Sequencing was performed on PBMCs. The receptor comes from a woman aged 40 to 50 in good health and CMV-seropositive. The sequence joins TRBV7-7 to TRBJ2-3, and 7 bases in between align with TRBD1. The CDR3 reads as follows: CASSLGTDTDTQYF. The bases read TGTGCCAGCAGCTTGGGGACAGACACAGATACGCAGTATTTT.